This TCR beta chain is from a study of Ad26.COV2.S vaccination and SARS-CoV-2 variants. Overall study findings and caveats: Responses of T cells in total may have been underestimated by the TCR breadth and depth analyses. Vaccine recipients and placebo recipients showed similar non-spike TCR breadth.

Profiled with immunoSEQ multiplex PCR; TCRdb holds only in-frame clones, not every one. Here the sample spans about 350,000 clones, approximately 90% being singletons. A note on this clone: What it binds is unknown.

Germline values: CDR1 MNHNY, CDR2 SVGAGI (reference sequence). Deletions cut 6 bases from V and 0 bases from J, with 15 bases between. This CDR3 has 15 residues. The origin of this receptor is a human donor who had recovered from COVID-19. The starting material was peripheral blood, obtained after recovery from COVID-19. V is TRBV6-6 and J is TRBJ2-7, with TRBD1 as a possible D gene (6 bases). The CDR3 DNA reads as TGTGCCAGCAGCTACAGGGAAGGAACCTCCTACGAGCAGTACTTC. It yields the protein CASSYREGTSYEQYF.